What follows is one T cell receptor (beta chain) and its context. Its antigen is unidentified. TCRdb's copy holds only in-frame clones and misses some; the assay was immunoSEQ multiplex PCR. The top ten hold 3.5% to 4.5% of the sample, which has some 60,000 clones, 60% to 85% seen once. This entry is derived from a study of T cell responses to AZD1222 COVID-19 vaccine. Study conclusions and caveats: Donors skewed white British and female; clonal diversity was possibly underestimated.

CDR1 is KGHSH and CDR2 is LQKENI in the germline V gene. The CDR3 loop spans 13 amino acids. The V gene lost 1 base and the J gene lost 3 bases, with 6 bases spanning the gap. The sequenced sample was peripheral blood, obtained 28 days after the second AZD1222 dose. The chain couples TRBV18 to TRBJ1-1, with D unclear. The sequence derives from an adult who received the AZD1222 COVID-19 vaccine. CDR3 sequence reads: CASSPLRDTEAFF. In DNA form, the CDR3 reads TGTGCCAGCTCACCACTCAGAGACACTGAAGCTTTCTTT.